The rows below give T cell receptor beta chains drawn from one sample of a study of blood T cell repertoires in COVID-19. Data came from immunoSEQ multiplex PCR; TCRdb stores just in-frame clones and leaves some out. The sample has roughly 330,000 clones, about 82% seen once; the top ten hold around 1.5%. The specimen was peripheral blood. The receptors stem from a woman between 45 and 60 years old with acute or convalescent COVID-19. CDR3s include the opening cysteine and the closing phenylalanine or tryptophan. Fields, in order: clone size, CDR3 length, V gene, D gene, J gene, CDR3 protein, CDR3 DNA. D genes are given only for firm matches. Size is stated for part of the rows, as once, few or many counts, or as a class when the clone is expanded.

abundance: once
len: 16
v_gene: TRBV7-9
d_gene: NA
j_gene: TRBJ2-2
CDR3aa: CASSPRTETNTGELFF
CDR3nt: TGTGCCAGCAGCCCTAGGACAGAGACAAACACCGGGGAGCTGTTTTTT

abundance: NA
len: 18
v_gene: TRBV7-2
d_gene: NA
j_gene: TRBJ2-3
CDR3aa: CASSPRGGRSLGTDTQYF
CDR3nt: TGTGCCAGCAGCCCCAGGGGCGGGAGAAGTTTAGGCACAGATACGCAGTATTTT

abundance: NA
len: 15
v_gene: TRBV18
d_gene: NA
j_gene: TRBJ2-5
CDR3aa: CASSPWAGYQETQYF
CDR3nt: TGTGCCAGCTCACCTTGGGCGGGGTACCAAGAGACCCAGTACTTC

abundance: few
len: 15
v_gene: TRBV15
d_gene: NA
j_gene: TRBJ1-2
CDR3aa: CATSRIRQANYGYTF
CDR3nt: TGTGCCACCAGCAGAATACGACAAGCTAACTATGGCTACACCTTC

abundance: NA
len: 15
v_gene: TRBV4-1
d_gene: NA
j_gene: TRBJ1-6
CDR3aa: CASSQGPGPVFLLHF
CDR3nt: TGCGCCAGCAGCCAAGGTCCAGGCCCCGTCTTTCTCCTCCACTTT

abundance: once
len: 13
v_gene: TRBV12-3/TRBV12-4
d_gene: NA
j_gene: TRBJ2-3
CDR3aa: CASSGENTDTQYF
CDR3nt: TGTGCCAGCAGCGGGGAGAACACAGATACGCAGTATTTT

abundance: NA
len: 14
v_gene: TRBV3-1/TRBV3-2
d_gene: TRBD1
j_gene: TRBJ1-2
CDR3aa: CASSQDVGTASYTF
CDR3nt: TGTGCCAGCAGCCAAGATGTGGGGACAGCCTCCTACACCTTC

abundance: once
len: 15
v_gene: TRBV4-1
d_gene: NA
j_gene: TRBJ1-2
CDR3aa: CASSQGIVAYYGYTF
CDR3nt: TGCGCCAGCAGCCAAGGAATAGTAGCTTACTATGGCTACACCTTC

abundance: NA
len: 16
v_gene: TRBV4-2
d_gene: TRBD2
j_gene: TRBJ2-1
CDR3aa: CASSQDELATYNEQFF
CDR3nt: TGTGCCAGCAGCCAAGATGAACTAGCGACCTACAATGAGCAGTTCTTC

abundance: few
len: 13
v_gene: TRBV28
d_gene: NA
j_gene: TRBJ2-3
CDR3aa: CASRVGAADTQYF
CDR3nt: TGTGCCAGCAGGGTGGGAGCGGCAGATACGCAGTATTTT

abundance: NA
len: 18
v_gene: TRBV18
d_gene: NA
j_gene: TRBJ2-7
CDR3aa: CASSPHRVAPLGLYEQYF
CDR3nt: TGTGCCAGCTCACCGCACAGGGTCGCTCCCCTCGGACTCTACGAGCAGTACTTC

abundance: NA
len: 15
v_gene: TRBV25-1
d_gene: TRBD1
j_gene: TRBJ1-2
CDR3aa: CASSDWDRGSGGYTF
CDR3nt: TGTGCCAGCAGTGACTGGGACAGGGGATCAGGTGGCTACACCTTC

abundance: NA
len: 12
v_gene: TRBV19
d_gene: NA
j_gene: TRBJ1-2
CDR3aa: CASRTQGTGYTF
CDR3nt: TGTGCCAGTAGAACACAGGGAACTGGCTACACCTTC

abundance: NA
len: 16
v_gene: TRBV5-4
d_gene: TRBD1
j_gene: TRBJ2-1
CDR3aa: CASSSRDRGPYNEQFF
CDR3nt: TGTGCCAGCAGCTCCCGGGACAGGGGCCCCTACAATGAGCAGTTCTTC

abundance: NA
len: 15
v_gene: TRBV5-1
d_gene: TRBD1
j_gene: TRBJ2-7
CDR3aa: CASSLGGQGPYEQYF
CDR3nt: TGCGCCAGCAGCTTGGGGGGACAGGGGCCTTACGAGCAGTACTTC

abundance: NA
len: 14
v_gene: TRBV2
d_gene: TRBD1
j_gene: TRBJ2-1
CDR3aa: CASVGTALRNEQFF
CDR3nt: TGTGCCAGCGTCGGGACAGCACTTCGGAATGAGCAGTTCTTC

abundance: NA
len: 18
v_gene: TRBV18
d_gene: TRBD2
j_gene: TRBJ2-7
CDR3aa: CASSLRNLRTSGRREQYF
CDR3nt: TGTGCCAGCTCACTCCGAAACCTACGGACTAGCGGGAGACGGGAGCAGTACTTC

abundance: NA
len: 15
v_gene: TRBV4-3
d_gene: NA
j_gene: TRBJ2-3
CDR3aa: CASSQISGYTDTQYF
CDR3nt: TGCGCCAGCAGCCAAATTAGCGGTTACACAGATACGCAGTATTTT

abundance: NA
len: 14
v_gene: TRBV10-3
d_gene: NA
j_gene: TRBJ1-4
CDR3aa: CAISRGDNNEKLFF
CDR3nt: TGTGCCATCAGTCGGGGGGACAACAATGAAAAACTGTTTTTT

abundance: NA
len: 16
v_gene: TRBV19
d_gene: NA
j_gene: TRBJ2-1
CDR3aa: CASSPLRSSIYNEQFF
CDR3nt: TGTGCCAGTAGTCCCCTCAGGTCCTCCATATACAATGAGCAGTTCTTC

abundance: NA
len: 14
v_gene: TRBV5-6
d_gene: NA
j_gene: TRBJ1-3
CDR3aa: CASSLGQSGNTIYF
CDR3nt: TGTGCCAGCAGCTTGGGACAATCTGGAAACACCATATATTTT

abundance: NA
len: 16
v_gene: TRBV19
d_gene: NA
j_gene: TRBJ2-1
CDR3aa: CASSIWQVSKRDEQFF
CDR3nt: TGTGCCAGTAGTATATGGCAGGTTAGTAAGAGGGATGAGCAGTTCTTC

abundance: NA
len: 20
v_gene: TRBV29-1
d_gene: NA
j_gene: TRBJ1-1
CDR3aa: CSVRALIVPGDEGGNTEAFF
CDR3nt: TGCAGCGTTCGGGCCCTTATCGTCCCGGGAGACGAGGGTGGGAACACTGAAGCTTTCTTT

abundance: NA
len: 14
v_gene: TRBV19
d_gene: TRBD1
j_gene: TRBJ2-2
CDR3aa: CASLRGRDTGELFF
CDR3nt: TGTGCCAGTCTAAGGGGGCGCGACACCGGGGAGCTGTTTTTT

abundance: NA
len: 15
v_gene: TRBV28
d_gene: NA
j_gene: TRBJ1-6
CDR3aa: CASSWGGGWNSPLHF
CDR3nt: TGTGCCAGCAGTTGGGGGGGCGGGTGGAATTCACCCCTCCACTTT

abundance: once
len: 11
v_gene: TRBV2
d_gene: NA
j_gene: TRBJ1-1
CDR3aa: CASSGVAEAFF
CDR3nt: TGTGCCAGCAGTGGAGTAGCTGAAGCTTTCTTT

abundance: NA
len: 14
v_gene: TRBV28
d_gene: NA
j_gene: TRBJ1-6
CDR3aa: CASRPGTTASPLHF
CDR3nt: TGTGCCAGCAGACCCGGGACAACTGCGTCACCCCTCCACTTT

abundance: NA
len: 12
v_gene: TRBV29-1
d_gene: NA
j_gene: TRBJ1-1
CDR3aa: CSGVWASTEAFF
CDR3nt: TGCAGCGGGGTCTGGGCGAGCACTGAAGCTTTCTTT

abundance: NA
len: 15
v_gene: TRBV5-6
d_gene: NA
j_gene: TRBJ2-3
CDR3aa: CASSLFWTGTDTQYF
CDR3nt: TGTGCCAGCAGCTTGTTCTGGACAGGCACAGATACGCAGTATTTT

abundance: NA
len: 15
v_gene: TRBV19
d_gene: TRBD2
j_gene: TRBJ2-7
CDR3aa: CASSSSGSGAYEQYF
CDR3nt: TGTGCCAGTAGTAGTAGCGGGAGCGGGGCCTACGAGCAGTACTTC

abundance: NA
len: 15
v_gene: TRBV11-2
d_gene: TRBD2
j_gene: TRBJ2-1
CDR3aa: CASSLNAGVYNEQFF
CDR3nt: TGTGCCAGCAGCTTAAATGCGGGAGTATACAATGAGCAGTTCTTC

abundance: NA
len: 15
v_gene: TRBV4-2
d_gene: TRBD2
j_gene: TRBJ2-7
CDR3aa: CASSGGTSGSYEQYF
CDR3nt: TGTGCCAGCAGCGGAGGGACTAGCGGTTCCTACGAGCAGTACTTC

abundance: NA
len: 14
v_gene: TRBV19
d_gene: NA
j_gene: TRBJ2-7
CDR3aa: CASSIRRGSYEQYF
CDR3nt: TGTGCCAGTAGTATCCGACGGGGCTCCTACGAGCAGTACTTC

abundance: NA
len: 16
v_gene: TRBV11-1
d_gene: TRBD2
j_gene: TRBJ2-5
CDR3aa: CASSPPSSGSSETQYF
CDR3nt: TGTGCCAGCAGCCCCCCATCTAGCGGGAGCAGTGAGACCCAGTACTTC

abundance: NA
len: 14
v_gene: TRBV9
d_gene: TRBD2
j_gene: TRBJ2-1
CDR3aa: CASSASGSRNEQFF
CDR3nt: TGTGCCAGCAGCGCTAGCGGGAGCAGGAATGAGCAGTTCTTC

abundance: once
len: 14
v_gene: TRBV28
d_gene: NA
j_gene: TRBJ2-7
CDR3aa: CASSPPGSTYEQYF
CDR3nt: TGTGCCAGCAGTCCACCGGGAAGTACCTACGAGCAGTACTTC

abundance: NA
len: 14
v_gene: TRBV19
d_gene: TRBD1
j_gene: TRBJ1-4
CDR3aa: CASKTGGTNEKLFF
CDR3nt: TGTGCCAGTAAAACAGGGGGCACTAATGAAAAACTGTTTTTT

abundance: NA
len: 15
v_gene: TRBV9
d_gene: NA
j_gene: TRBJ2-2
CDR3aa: CASSPEGQNTGELFF
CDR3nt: TGTGCCAGCAGCCCTGAGGGACAGAACACCGGGGAGCTGTTTTTT

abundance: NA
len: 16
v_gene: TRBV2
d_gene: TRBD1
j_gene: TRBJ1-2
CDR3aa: CASSDRRQGVNYGYTF
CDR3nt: TGTGCCAGCAGTGACCGCCGGCAGGGGGTTAACTATGGCTACACCTTC

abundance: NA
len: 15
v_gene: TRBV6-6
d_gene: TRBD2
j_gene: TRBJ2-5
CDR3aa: CASSFGLAGGETQYF
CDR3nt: TGTGCCAGCAGTTTCGGACTAGCGGGAGGAGAGACCCAGTACTTC

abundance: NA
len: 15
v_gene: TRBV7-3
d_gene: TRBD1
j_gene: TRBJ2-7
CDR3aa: CASSLIPGQGYEQYF
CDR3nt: TGTGCCAGCAGCTTGATACCGGGACAGGGCTACGAGCAGTACTTC

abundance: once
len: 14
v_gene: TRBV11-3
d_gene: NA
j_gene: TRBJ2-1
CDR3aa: CASSSALVSNEQFF
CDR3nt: TGTGCCAGCAGCTCCGCCCTGGTTAGTAATGAGCAGTTCTTC